A single sample is the source of the 10 T cell receptor beta chains below, sequenced in a study of blood T cell repertoires in COVID-19. Assay: immunoSEQ multiplex PCR; the TCRdb copy retains only in-frame clones and omits some. The sample lists a few hundred thousand clones, nearly 90% occurring once. The sample was peripheral blood. The receptors originated from a woman under 40 with COVID-19, enrolled during active disease.

The V and J genes are TRBV14 and TRBJ2-1; D might be TRBD2 (6 bases). Germline loops: CDR1 SGHDN, CDR2 FVKESK. The V gene lost 0 bases and the J gene lost 2 bases, with 17 bases spanning the gap. This CDR3 is 18 amino acids long. The CDR3 spells CASSQEEGLRKAYNEQFF. CDR3 in DNA: TGTGCCAGCAGCCAAGAGGAGGGACTCCGAAAAGCCTACAATGAGCAGTTCTTC.

This rearrangement joins TRBV14 to TRBJ2-1; D uncertain. This CDR3 spans 12 amino acids. V dropped 1 base and J dropped 10 bases, with 8 bases sitting between them. The germline V gene has CDR1 SGHDN and CDR2 FVKESK. CDR3 in amino acids: CASSQVSWEQFF. The CDR3 DNA is TGTGCCAGCAGCCAAGTTAGCTGGGAGCAGTTCTTC. The full variable domain, rest sourced from reference TRBV14 and TRBJ2-1, is EAGVTQFPSHSVIEKGQTVTLRCDPISGHDNLYWYRRVMGKEIKFLLHFVKESKQDESGMPNNRFLAERTGGTYSTLKVQPAELEDSGVYFCASSQVSWEQFFGPGTRLTVL.

In this sample, this clone turned up a few times. CDR3 sequence reads: CASSPTTSSYGYTF. The CDR3 bases are TGTGCCAGCAGTCCCACGACATCCTCCTATGGCTACACCTTC. The rearrangement links TRBV6-5 to TRBJ1-2; no definite D call. V lost 5 bases to trimming and J lost 4 bases, with 14 bases between them. This CDR3 is built from 14 residues. The V gene's germline CDR1 is MNHEY and CDR2 SVGAGI.

The V gene is TRBV5-4, the J gene TRBJ2-7; 9 bases are a match to TRBD1. Trimming took 2 bases from V and 7 from J; bases not matched to a gene: 7. CDR3 length equals 14 residues. Germline values: CDR1 SGHNT, CDR2 YYREEE (reference sequence). The CDR3 coding sequence is TGTGCCAGCAGCTTCAAACAGGGGGCTGGGGAGCAGTACTTC. Protein: CASSFKQGAGEQYF.

The rearrangement uses TRBV10-3 and TRBJ2-2; D is possibly TRBD1 (5 bases). The V gene's germline CDR1 is ENHRY and CDR2 SYGVKD. The V end was cut by 2 bases, the J end by 3 bases, with 13 bases between. The CDR3 has 16 amino acids. The CDR3 DNA sequence: TGTGCCATCAGTGAGCAGGGTGTTCTTGACACCGGGGAGCTGTTTTTT. This codes for CAISEQGVLDTGELFF.

This chain uses TRBV6-6 with TRBJ1-6; 7 nucleotides agree with TRBD1. The germline V gene has CDR1 MNHNY and CDR2 SVGAGI (reference sequence). CDR3 length: 18 amino acids. The V gene end was trimmed by 5 bases and the J gene end by 5 bases; junction bases not matched to a gene: 15. CDR3 DNA sequence: TGTGCCAGCAGTCCGTTGGGGGGTTGGGACAGCAATAATTCACCCCTCCACTTT. Translating it yields CASSPLGGWDSNNSPLHF.

In its sample, this clone was seen once. The chain has TRBV20-1 and TRBJ1-3; unclear D gene. With 6 bases removed from V and 8 bases from J, the gap between germline ends came to 11 bases. The CDR3 covers 11 residues. Germline CDR1 and CDR2: DFQATT and SNEGSKA (reference sequence). The CDR3 reads CSAPRRDTIYF. The CDR3 DNA sequence: TGCAGTGCCCCAAGGCGGGACACCATATATTTT.

As DNA, the CDR3 is TGTGCCAGCAGTTTACGGACAGGGGGGAGTTCACCCCTCCACTTT. It encodes CASSLRTGGSSPLHF. The chain uses TRBV27 and TRBJ1-6, with 10 bases that match TRBD1. J gave up 9 bases and V 2 bases, and 4 bases lay outside the gene matches. The CDR3 totals 15 residues. From germline, CDR1 is MNHEY and CDR2 SMNVEV (reference sequence).

The genes are TRBV12-3 or TRBV12-4 and TRBJ1-2; perhaps TRBD1 as D (5 bases). V was cut by 10 bases and J by 6 bases, with 15 bases left in between. The CDR3 covers 12 residues. CDR3 region: CANGSGGNGYTF. CDR3 coding DNA: TGTGCCAACGGGAGTGGGGGTAATGGCTACACCTTC.

The rearrangement links TRBV3-1 (or the pseudogene TRBV3-2) to TRBJ2-4; possible D gene TRBD1, 5 bases. V was shortened by 3 bases and J by 3 bases, with 12 bases between the two germline ends. Germline V CDR1 and CDR2: LGHDT, YNNKEL (reference sequence). This CDR3 is built from 15 residues. CDR3 bases: TGTGCCAGCAGCCATGCAGGGTTTGACAAAAACATTCAGTACTTC. Amino acids: CASSHAGFDKNIQYF.